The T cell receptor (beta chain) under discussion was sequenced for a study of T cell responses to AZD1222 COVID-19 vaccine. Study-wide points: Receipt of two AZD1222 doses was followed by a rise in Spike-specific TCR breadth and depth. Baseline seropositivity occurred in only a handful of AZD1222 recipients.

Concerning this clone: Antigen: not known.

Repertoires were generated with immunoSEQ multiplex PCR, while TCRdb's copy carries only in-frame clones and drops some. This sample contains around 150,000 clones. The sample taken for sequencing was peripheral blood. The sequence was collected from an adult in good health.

CDR3 nucleotide sequence: TGTGCCAGCTCACCAACACAGGGAAGTCGTGAGACCCAGTACTTC. Protein: CASSPTQGSRETQYF. The J gene is TRBJ2-5, the V gene TRBV18; tentative D call: TRBD1 (6 bases). Germline assignment: CDR1 KGHSH and CDR2 LQKENI. The CDR3 has 15 residues. V was shortened by 2 bases and J by 5 bases, with 15 bases between the two germline ends.